What follows are 10 T cell receptor beta chains derived from one specimen sequenced in a study of T cells expressing NK-cell markers. TCRdb reprocessed the 5' RACE reads and reports one entry per CDR3 protein, with no DNA. This table holds under 500,000 distinct CDR3 sequences. Sequenced material: blood T cells: a sorted CD56 or NKG2C T cell subset, CD4+ or CD8+ T cells, or bulk PBMC T cells (not recorded which). All receptors derive from a woman aged 18 to 75 in good health.

The V gene is TRBV20-1, the J gene TRBJ1-2. This CDR3 contains 13 residues. The germline V gene has CDR1 DFQATT and CDR2 SNEGSKA (reference sequence). CDR3 region: CSAVRIGRYGYTF.

The chain joins TRBV9 to TRBJ2-3. Germline V gene lookup returns CDR1 SGDLS and CDR2 YYNGEE. The CDR3 is made up of 14 amino acids. The CDR3 region is CASSPFLDADTQYF.

V and J are TRBV9 and TRBJ2-3; TCRdb's assignment of TRBD1 cannot be checked, as there is no DNA. The germline V gene encodes CDR1 SGDLS and CDR2 YYNGEE. CDR3 length: 17 residues. The CDR3 here is CASSVESGGAYGDTQYF. The full variable domain, in which reference TRBV9 and TRBJ2-3 provide the parts outside the CDR3, is DSGVTQTPKHLITATGQRVTLRCSPRSGDLSVYWYQQSLDQGLQFLIQYYNGEERAKGNILERFSAQQFPDLHSELNLSSLELGDSALYFCASSVESGGAYGDTQYFGPGTRLTVL.

V and J are TRBV5-1 and TRBJ2-2. This CDR3 has 14 residues. The germline V gene encodes CDR1 SGHRS and CDR2 YFSETQ. The CDR3 here is CASSLDPNTGELFF.

This chain uses TRBV4-3 with TRBJ1-4; without DNA, the TCRdb call of TRBD1 cannot be checked. The CDR3 consists of 15 residues. In germline, CDR1 is LGHNA, CDR2 YSLEER. Here the CDR3 reads CASSQRQVLGEKLFF.

The V call is TRBV4-3, the J call TRBJ2-5. This CDR3 region has 13 residues. Germline loops: CDR1 LGHNA, CDR2 YSLEER. CDR3 region: CASSQGFSETQYF.

V and J are TRBV11-2 and TRBJ2-3; TCRdb lists TRBD1, though no DNA is available to test this call. In germline, CDR1 is SGHAT, CDR2 FQNNGV. The CDR3 is 14 residues long. CDR3 sequence: CASSSGVAGDTQYF.

The chain employs TRBV6-5 and TRBJ2-7; TCRdb designates TRBD1, a call that cannot be tested without DNA. Germline CDR1 reads MNHEY; CDR2 reads SVGAGI. The CDR3 loop spans 19 amino acids. The CDR3 loop is CASSYDRDDQHGDLYEQYF.

The chain joins TRBV12-3 or TRBV12-4 to TRBJ1-1. This CDR3 is 14 amino acids long. The chain's CDR3 is CASSLARDNTEAFF.

V and J are TRBV5-1 and TRBJ2-2; TCRdb's D call of TRBD1 is untestable without DNA. Germline V gene sequence: CDR1 SGHRS, CDR2 YFSETQ. The CDR3 length is 16 residues. The CDR3 sequence is CASGVPGGPDTGELFF.